The TCR beta chain under discussion was sequenced for a study of regulatory T cells in long-lasting Graves disease (dated by TCRdb to the early 2020s). Looking at the study overall: Antithyroid drugs had been taken for less than 3 months by newly diagnosed Graves' disease patients. The study was conducted in China and was registered as a clinical trial. A total of roughly 33 samples were covered by TCR sequencing, comprising approximately 13 persistent and approximately 20 newly diagnosed Graves' disease patients. Persistent Graves' disease patients were compared with newly diagnosed Graves' disease patients by peripheral blood TCR sequencing and RNA sequencing.

Study-wide conclusions, independent of this receptor: Compared with newly diagnosed patients, patients with persistent Graves' disease had lower TCR Shannon entropy and fewer highly expanded clones, which suggests clonal expansion. Persistent disease showed preferential use of TRBV28, TRBJ1-2 and TRBJ2-5, whereas newly diagnosed disease favored TRBV20-1 and TRBJ2-1. Persistent patients shared more public clonotypes among themselves (more than 2,500) than newly diagnosed patients did (more than 850). The authors noted that the small sample size was a limitation that may lower accuracy. Sequencing and analysis were restricted to the TCR beta chain. Peripheral blood alone was examined, since thyroid tissue, which constituted the primary lesion, could not be accessed.

Reading from cysteine to phenylalanine, the CDR3 counts 14 amino acids. CDR3 DNA is the only sequence kept; it has 42 bases, read in frame from the first base. The germline V gene (reference sequence) gives CDR1 as LNHDA and CDR2 as SQIVND. Compared with germline, V lacks 0 bases and J lacks 4 bases; bases without a gene match: 0. The library was obtained by multiplex PCR. The sequencer listed for this sample is Illumina HiSeq 4000. TCR beta libraries were built with iRepertoire HTBI primers and Arm-PCR amplification of CDR3 regions. Before sequencing, the PCR products went through gel purification. Regarding the original processing steps: A total of 62 TRBV and some 15 TRBJ segments were identified across samples and were used for gene usage analysis of CDR3 amino acid clonotypes. Filtered high-quality paired reads were merged into contigs using COPE and FqMerger. Contigs were aligned with BLAST to IMGT TRBV, TRBD and TRBJ reference genes, and CDR3 was defined per IMGT. Clonotypes above 0.1% frequency were classified as highly expanded clones. Shannon entropy served as the measure of repertoire diversity, while the Gini coefficient captured V-J evenness. A clonotype was considered public if more than one individual shared it. TCRdb reanalyzed the raw reads on its own, using fastp at Q25 for trimming and MiXCR for clone calling, and kept in-frame beta chains. Under each unique CDR3 protein, matching rows form one entry showing the most common genes and DNA. The V and J calls, along with clone size, are taken from TCRdb and not from the paper's own processing. Recorded for this sample are 560,000 or so distinct CDR3 sequences; about 16% of them occurred a single time. In total, the top ten clones hold approximately 12% of the sample.

Note on this clonotype: What antigen it recognizes has not been identified. No per-base quality is available; no much larger clone lies one base away.

In the paper's terms, the time point label means: newly diagnosed GD, antithyroid drugs for less than 3 months. RNA was extracted from PBMCs in TRIzol for both TCR sequencing and RNA sequencing. The diagnosis of Graves' disease followed American Thyroid Association guidelines. Patients for the study were recruited at an endocrinology department in Xi'an, China. Each patient gave roughly 8.4 milliliters of peripheral blood, collected in an EDTA anticoagulant tube. PBMCs were isolated by Ficoll Paque Plus density gradient separation without further T cell sorting. RNA quality was checked with an Agilent 2100 Bioanalyzer and agarose gel, and concentration with a NanoDrop 2000. The same data also went into a second study, on T cells in Graves' hyperthyroidism and ophthalmopathy. Per that second paper: Graves' hyperthyroidism was defined as stable when no progression to ophthalmopathy occurred over 18 months of follow-up. Hyperthyroidism patients were aged 18 to 65 years and newly diagnosed, with disease duration of less than 2 months. Patients with uncontrolled infections, other autoimmune diseases, pregnancy or lactation were excluded. Diagnoses relied on clinical symptoms, serum thyroxine and TRAb, thyroid ultrasound and orbital computed tomography. The first round of RT-PCR for the TCR CDR3 was performed with the HTBI primer set and the Qiagen OneStep RT-PCR kit. Most expanded thyroid clonotypes (frequency above 0.001) were also found in blood, which suggests that blood repertoires may mirror thyroid immune responses. A model built on a 13 V-J signature distinguished ophthalmopathy from stable hyperthyroidism, reaching roughly 88% sensitivity and 81.08% specificity in cross-validation and 80%/75% in testing. In validation, progression to ophthalmopathy was predicted by the model with 65% to 71% sensitivity and just over 72% specificity, a median of about 6.4 months before onset. To identify TCR V-J signatures that set the groups apart, the researchers used a discovery cohort of roughly 100 patients, made up of roughly 45 with Graves' ophthalmopathy and 57 with stable Graves' hyperthyroidism. Whether ophthalmopathy could be predicted prospectively was tested in an independent validation cohort made up of approximately 19 hyperthyroidism patients plus 17 patients who later progressed to ophthalmopathy. The 100 or so discovery patients were divided at random into training and test sets in a 7:3 ratio. In roughly six Graves' hyperthyroidism patients, the study also compared T-cell repertoires from thyroid tissue with T-cell repertoires from blood. Following sampling, methimazole starting at 30 mg daily was given to hyperthyroidism patients, and high-dose intravenous methylprednisolone was given to ophthalmopathy patients. Libraries were constructed in a second round of multiplex PCR, after which size selection and purification were performed. Paired-end sequencing of the libraries was performed with 100 bp reads on an Illumina HiSeq2000. Raw data were processed with SOAPnuke, discarding reads with adapters, uncalled bases, mean Phred below 15, or no exact constant-primer or identifier match. High-quality paired reads were merged with COPE v1.2.5, and unique nucleotide sequences were defined as clonotypes. MiTCR v1.1 was used to align clonotypes to the IMGT TRBV, TRBD and TRBJ reference segments. Analysis was restricted to V-J combinations with a frequency above 0.0001, which covered approximately 99% of repertoires. The TCS score was defined as F50 (clonal expansion) divided by E x V (chaos), with BLOSUM62-based TCRdist calculated between CDR3 peptides within each V-J. Welch's t-statistics and random forest reduced roughly 500 V-J features to about 13, which were used in a naive Bayes classifier (R e1071). Sample size was not statistically predetermined, and blinding of investigators to group allocation was not performed. The paper reports TCR Vbeta CDR3 sequencing of over 130 peripheral blood samples: approximately 41 ophthalmopathy, fewer than 80 hyperthyroidism and 17 progressor patients.

The sample here was peripheral blood mononuclear cells (PBMCs), taken at new diagnosis, from a patient treated with antithyroid drugs. This receptor was obtained from a young man with Graves disease. Donor details come from another sample of the same person, matched by shared clones. The chain was built from TRBV19 and TRBJ2-1; TRBD2 fits 7 bases in the junction. This receptor carries the CDR3 CASSIEAGYNEQFF. The DNA reads as follows: TGTGCCAGTAGTATAGAAGCGGGGTACAATGAGCAGTTCTTC.